This is a list of T cell receptor beta chains from one sample in a study of CD8 T cells in Susac syndrome. TCRdb fed the immunoSEQ multiplex PCR reads into MiXCR, producing one record per CDR3 protein. This sample carries roughly 150,000 distinct CDR3 sequences, roughly 94% of them seen once, and the ten largest clones take roughly 0.19%. Sequences were obtained from CD8+ T cells from PBMCs. The receptors were sampled from a human donor with multiple sclerosis. The CDR3 runs from the conserved cysteine through the conserved F or W. The D gene is left open where the match is weak. Size is stated for part of the rows, as once, few or many counts, or as a class when the clone is expanded.

size,V,J,D,DNA,CDR3
-,TRBV9,TRBJ2-5,-,TGTGCCAGCAGCCCCGAGGGTAGAAAGGAGACCCAGTACTTC,CASSPEGRKETQYF
-,TRBV29-1,TRBJ1-3,-,TGCAGCGCCGGGAGCGATTTTGGAAACACCATATATTTT,CSAGSDFGNTIYF
-,TRBV7-8,TRBJ2-7,TRBD2,TGTGCCAGCAGCTTAGAACTAGCGGGGGGCTACAACTACGAGCAGTACTTC,CASSLELAGGYNYEQYF
-,TRBV7-9,TRBJ1-1,-,TGTGCCAGCAGCTTCGGGGGGGACACTGAAGCTTTCTTT,CASSFGGDTEAFF
-,TRBV30,TRBJ1-3,TRBD1,TGTGCCTGGAGTGGGGGGACAGTTGTCACCATATATTTT,CAWSGGTVVTIYF
-,TRBV12-3/TRBV12-4,TRBJ2-7,-,TGTGCCAGCAGTTTAACCCCGGGCAGGGCAAACTACGAGCAGTACTTC,CASSLTPGRANYEQYF
-,TRBV11-2,TRBJ2-1,-,TGTGCCAGCAGCCCGGAGGGGTACGACAATGAGCAGTTCTTC,CASSPEGYDNEQFF
-,TRBV13,TRBJ2-7,-,TGTGCCAGCAGCTTAGAAGCGGCCCCCTACGAGCAGTACTTC,CASSLEAAPYEQYF
-,TRBV9,TRBJ2-1,-,TGTGCCAGCAGCGGAGGGGGGGCCGGTGGTAATGAGCAGTTCTTC,CASSGGGAGGNEQFF
-,TRBV4-1,TRBJ1-5,-,TGCGCCAGCAGCCAAGATCACAGGGCCAATCAGCCCCAGCATTTT,CASSQDHRANQPQHF
-,TRBV5-6,TRBJ2-3,-,TGTGCCAGCGGCGGGTCCGTGCATACGCAGTATTTT,CASGGSVHTQYF
-,TRBV13,TRBJ1-2,TRBD1,TGTGCCAGCAGCCCCGGGACAGGAGACCTCTATGGCTACACCTTC,CASSPGTGDLYGYTF
-,TRBV7-9,TRBJ2-1,-,TGTGCCAGCAGCTACCGAGGGGGATCCTACAATGAGCAGTTCTTC,CASSYRGGSYNEQFF
-,TRBV28,TRBJ1-1,-,TGTGCCAGCAGTTTATCTGGGAATGAGGGTGAAGCTTTCTTT,CASSLSGNEGEAFF
-,TRBV7-2,TRBJ2-7,-,TGTGCCAGCAGCGGTTCCCCGGGTTTCCCCTACGAGCAGTACTTC,CASSGSPGFPYEQYF
-,TRBV28,TRBJ1-2,TRBD1,TGTGCCAGCAGCTATTCCGGGACAGTATATGGCTACACCTTC,CASSYSGTVYGYTF
-,TRBV29-1,TRBJ1-1,TRBD1,TGCAGCTTCCAAGGGGGCAGGAACACTGAAGCTTTCTTT,CSFQGGRNTEAFF
-,TRBV29-1,TRBJ2-3,-,TGCAGCTCCCTCGCGCTTAGTTACACAGATACGCAGTATTTT,CSSLALSYTDTQYF
-,TRBV11-2,TRBJ2-1,TRBD2,TGTGCCAGCAGCTTGGGACTAGCGGGGGGGGAATACAATGAGCAGTTCTTC,CASSLGLAGGEYNEQFF
-,TRBV9,TRBJ2-7,-,TGTGCCAGCAGCGGCGCAGGGGAGCAGTACTTC,CASSGAGEQYF
-,TRBV7-9,TRBJ2-2,-,TGTGCCAGCACCTTGGTTGGGGGTGCGAACACCGGGGAGCTGTTTTTT,CASTLVGGANTGELFF
-,TRBV7-9,TRBJ2-1,TRBD2,TGTGCCAGCAGCTTAGTGGTGGCTAGCGGGATGAGGTACAATGAGCAGTTCTTC,CASSLVVASGMRYNEQFF
few,TRBV9,TRBJ2-3,-,TGTGCCAGCTCCGCCTTTGATAGCACAGATACGCAGTATTTT,CASSAFDSTDTQYF
-,TRBV20-1,TRBJ2-7,TRBD1,TGCAGTGCGCGGACAGGGTTTGCCTACGAGCAGTACTTC,CSARTGFAYEQYF
-,TRBV6-2/TRBV6-3,TRBJ2-7,-,TGTGCCAGCAGCCTCGACTCTGGCGAGCAGTACTTC,CASSLDSGEQYF
-,TRBV29-1,TRBJ1-2,-,TGCAGCGTTGACGAGGGCAACTATGGCTACACCTTC,CSVDEGNYGYTF
once,TRBV7-9,TRBJ2-5,TRBD2,TGTGCCAGCAAGAAGGGACTAGCGGAAGAGACCCAGTACTTC,CASKKGLAEETQYF
-,TRBV7-9,TRBJ2-1,-,TGTGCCAGCAGCCCAGTGGGCGGGGATGAGCAGTTCTTC,CASSPVGGDEQFF
-,TRBV7-9,TRBJ2-4,-,TGTGCCAGCAGCTTAGGAGGTGTAGCCAAAAACATTCAGTACTTC,CASSLGGVAKNIQYF